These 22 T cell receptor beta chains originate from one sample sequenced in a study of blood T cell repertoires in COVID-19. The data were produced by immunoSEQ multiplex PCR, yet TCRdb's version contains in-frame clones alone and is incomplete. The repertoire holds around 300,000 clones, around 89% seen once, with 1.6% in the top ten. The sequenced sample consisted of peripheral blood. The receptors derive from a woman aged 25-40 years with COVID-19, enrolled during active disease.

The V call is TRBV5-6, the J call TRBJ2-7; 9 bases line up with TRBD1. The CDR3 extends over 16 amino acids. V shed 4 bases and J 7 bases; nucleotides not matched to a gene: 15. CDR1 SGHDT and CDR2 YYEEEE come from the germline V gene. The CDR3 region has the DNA TGTGCCAGCAGCACTGGCGGGACAGGGAGGCGTCGGGAGCAGTACGTC. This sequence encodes CASSTGGTGRRREQYV.

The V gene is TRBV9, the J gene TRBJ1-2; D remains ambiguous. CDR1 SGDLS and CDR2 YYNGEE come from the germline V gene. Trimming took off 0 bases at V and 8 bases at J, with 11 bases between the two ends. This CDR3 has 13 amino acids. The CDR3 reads CASSVDPGGGYTF. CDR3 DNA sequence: TGTGCCAGCAGCGTAGACCCAGGAGGCGGCTACACCTTC.

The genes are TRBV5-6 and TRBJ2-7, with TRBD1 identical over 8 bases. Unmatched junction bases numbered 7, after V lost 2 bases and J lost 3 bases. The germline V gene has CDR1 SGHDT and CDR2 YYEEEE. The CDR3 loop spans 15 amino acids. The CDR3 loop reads CASSFGTGIGYEQYF. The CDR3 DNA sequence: TGTGCCAGCAGCTTTGGGACAGGAATTGGCTACGAGCAGTACTTC.

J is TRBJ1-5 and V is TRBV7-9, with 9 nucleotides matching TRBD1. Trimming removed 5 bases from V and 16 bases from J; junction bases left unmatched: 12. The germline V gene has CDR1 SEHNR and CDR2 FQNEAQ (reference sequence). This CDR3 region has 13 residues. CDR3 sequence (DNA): TGTGCCAGCAGCCTGCCCGGGGACAGGGTGGTCCATTTT. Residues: CASSLPGDRVVHF.

The CDR3 nucleotides read TGTGCCAGTAGGCCTGGAGGCAATTCTCGGCCCCAGCATTTT. This encodes CASRPGGNSRPQHF. The chain is built from TRBV19 and TRBJ1-5, with unresolved D. Looked up from germline, CDR1 is LNHDA and CDR2 is SQIVND (reference sequence). This CDR3 has 14 amino acids. The V and J ends lost 6 bases and 9 bases respectively, with 18 bases between them. The full variable domain, its missing parts supplied by reference TRBV19 and TRBJ1-5, is DGGITQSPKYLFRKEGQNVTLSCEQNLNHDAMYWYRQDPGQGLRLIYYSQIVNDFQKGDIAEGYSVSREKKESFPLTVTSAQKNPTAFYLCASRPGGNSRPQHFGDGTRLSIL.

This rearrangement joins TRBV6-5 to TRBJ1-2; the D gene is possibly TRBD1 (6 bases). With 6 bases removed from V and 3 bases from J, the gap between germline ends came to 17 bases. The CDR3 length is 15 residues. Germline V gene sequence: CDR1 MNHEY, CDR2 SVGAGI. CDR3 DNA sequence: TGTGCCAGCAGGGGGGCGTTTCCCAGGGACTATGGCTACACCTTC. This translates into CASRGAFPRDYGYTF.

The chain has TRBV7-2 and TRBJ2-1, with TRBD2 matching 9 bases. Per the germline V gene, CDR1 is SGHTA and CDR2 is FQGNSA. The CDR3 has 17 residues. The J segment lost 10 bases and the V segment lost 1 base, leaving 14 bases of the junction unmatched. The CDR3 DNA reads TGTGCCAGCAGCTTAGTTGGCGGGGGGGCCTTTCTACCCGAGCAGTTCTTC. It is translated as CASSLVGGGAFLPEQFF. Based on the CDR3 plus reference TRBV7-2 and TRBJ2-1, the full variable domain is GAGVSQSPSNKVTEKGKDVELRCDPISGHTALYWYRQSLGQGLEFLIYFQGNSAPDKSGLPSDRFSAERTGGSVSTLTIQRTQQEDSAVYLCASSLVGGGAFLPEQFFGPGTRLTVL.

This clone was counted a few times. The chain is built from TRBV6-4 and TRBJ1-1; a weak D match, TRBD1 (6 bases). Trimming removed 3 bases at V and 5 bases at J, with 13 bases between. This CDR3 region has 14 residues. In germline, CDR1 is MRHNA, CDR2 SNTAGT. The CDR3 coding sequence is TGTGCCAGCAGTGAAACAGGGTCGGGGACTGAAGCTTTCTTT. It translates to CASSETGSGTEAFF.

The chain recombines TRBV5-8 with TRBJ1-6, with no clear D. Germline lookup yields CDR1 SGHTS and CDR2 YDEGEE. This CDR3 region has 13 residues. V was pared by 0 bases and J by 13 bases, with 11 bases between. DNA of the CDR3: TGTGCCAGCAGCTTGGTGGGCCCGTTTCCCCTCCACTTT. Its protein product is CASSLVGPFPLHF.

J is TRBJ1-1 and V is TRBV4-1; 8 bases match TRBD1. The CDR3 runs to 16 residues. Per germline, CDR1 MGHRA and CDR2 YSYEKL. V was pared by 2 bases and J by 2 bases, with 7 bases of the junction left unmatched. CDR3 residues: CASSQKTGAINTEAFF. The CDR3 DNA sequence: TGCGCCAGCAGCCAAAAGACAGGGGCGATAAACACTGAAGCTTTCTTT.

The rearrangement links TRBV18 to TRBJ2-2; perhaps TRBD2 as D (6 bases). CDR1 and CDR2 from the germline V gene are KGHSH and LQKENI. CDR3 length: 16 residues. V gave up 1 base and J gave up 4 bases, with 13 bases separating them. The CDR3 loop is CASSPRGAAGTGELFF. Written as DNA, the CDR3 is TGTGCCAGCTCACCACGGGGTGCAGCGGGCACCGGGGAGCTGTTTTTT.

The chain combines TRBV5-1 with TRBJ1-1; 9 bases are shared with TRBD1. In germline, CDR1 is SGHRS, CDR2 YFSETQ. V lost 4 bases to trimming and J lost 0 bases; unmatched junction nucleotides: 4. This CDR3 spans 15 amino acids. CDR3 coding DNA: TGCGCCAGCAGCCCGGGACAGGGTATGAACACTGAAGCTTTCTTT. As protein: CASSPGQGMNTEAFF.

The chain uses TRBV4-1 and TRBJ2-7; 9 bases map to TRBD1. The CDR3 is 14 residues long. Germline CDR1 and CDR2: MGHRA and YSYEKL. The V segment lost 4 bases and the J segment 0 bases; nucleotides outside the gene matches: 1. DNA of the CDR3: TGCGCCAGCAGCCTGGACAGGGGCTCCTACGAGCAGTACTTC. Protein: CASSLDRGSYEQYF.

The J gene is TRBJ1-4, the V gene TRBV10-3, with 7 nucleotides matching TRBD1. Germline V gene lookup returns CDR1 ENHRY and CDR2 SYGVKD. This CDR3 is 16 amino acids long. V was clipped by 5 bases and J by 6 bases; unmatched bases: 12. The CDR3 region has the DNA TGTGCCATCAGTACGTCCCCCGGGACAGAGTATGAAAAACTGTTTTTT. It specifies CAISTSPGTEYEKLFF.

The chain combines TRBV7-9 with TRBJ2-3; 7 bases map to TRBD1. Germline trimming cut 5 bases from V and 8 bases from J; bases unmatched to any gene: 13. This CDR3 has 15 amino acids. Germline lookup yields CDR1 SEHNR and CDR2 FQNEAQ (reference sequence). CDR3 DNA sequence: TGTGCCAGCAGCCCTGTGAGGGGGCCGGGCCGTACGCAGTATTTT. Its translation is CASSPVRGPGRTQYF.

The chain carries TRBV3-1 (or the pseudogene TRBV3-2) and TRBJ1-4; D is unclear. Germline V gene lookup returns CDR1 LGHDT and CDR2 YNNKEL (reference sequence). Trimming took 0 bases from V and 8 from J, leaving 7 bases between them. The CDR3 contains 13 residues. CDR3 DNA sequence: TGTGCCAGCAGCCAAGATTGGAGGGAAAAACTGTTTTTT. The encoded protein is CASSQDWREKLFF.

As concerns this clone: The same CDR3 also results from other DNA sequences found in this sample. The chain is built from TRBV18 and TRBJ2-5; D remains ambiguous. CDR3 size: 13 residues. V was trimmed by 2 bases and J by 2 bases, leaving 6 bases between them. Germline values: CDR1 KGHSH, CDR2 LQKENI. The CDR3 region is CASSPTLQETQYF. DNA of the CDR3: TGTGCCAGCTCACCAACATTACAAGAGACCCAGTACTTC.

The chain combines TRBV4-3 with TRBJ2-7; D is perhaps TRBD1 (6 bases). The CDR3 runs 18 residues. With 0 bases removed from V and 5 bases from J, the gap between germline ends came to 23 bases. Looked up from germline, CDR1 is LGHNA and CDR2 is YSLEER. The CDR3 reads CASSQDQIMGNKGDEQYF. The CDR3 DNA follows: TGCGCCAGCAGCCAAGATCAAATTATGGGAAACAAGGGGGACGAGCAGTACTTC.

CDR3 sequence: CASSSGTGGPYNEQFF. The CDR3, as DNA: TGTGCCAGCAGCTCCGGGACAGGGGGACCCTACAATGAGCAGTTCTTC. The chain combines TRBV7-9 with TRBJ2-1; 11 nucleotides align to TRBD1. This CDR3 spans 16 amino acids. Germline V lookup: CDR1 SEHNR, CDR2 FQNEAQ (reference sequence). J lost 2 bases, V lost 4 bases, and 4 bases had no gene match.

The DNA of the CDR3 is TGTGCCAGCAGCTTGACAAGTACTAACTATGGCTACACCTTC. The encoded protein is CASSLTSTNYGYTF. The rearrangement joins TRBV7-8 to TRBJ1-2, with unresolved D. The V gene's germline CDR1 is SGHVS and CDR2 FQNEAQ. The CDR3 is 14 residues long. V lost 3 bases to trimming and J lost 0 bases, with 8 bases between them.

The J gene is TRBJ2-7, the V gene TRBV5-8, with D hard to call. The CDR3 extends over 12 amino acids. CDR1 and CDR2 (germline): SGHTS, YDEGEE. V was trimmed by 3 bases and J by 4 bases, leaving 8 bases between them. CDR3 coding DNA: TGTGCCAGCAGCTCTCGGTGGTACGAGCAGTACGTC. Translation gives CASSSRWYEQYV.

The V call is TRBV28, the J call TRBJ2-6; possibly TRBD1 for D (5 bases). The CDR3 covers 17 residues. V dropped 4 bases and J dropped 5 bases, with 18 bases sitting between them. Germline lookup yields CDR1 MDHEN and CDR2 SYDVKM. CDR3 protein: CASSSLRGKARANVLTF. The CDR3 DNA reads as TGTGCCAGCAGTTCCCTTAGGGGTAAGGCTAGGGCCAACGTCCTGACTTTC.